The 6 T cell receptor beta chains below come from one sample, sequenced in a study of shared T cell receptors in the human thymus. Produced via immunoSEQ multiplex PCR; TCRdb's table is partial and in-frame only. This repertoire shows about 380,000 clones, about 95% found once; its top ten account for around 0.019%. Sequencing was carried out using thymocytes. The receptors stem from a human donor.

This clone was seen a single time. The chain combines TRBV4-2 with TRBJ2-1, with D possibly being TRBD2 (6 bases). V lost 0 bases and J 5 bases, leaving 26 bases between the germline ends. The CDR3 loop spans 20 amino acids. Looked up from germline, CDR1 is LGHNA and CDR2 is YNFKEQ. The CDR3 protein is CASSQDGASDLYQGNNEQFF. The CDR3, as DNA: TGTGCCAGCAGCCAAGATGGGGCTAGCGACCTATATCAGGGCAACAATGAGCAGTTCTTC.

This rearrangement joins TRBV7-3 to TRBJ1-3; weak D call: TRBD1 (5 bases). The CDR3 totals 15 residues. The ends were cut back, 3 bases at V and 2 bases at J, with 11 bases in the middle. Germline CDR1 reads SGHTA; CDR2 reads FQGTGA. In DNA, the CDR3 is TGTGCCAGCAGCTTCGCAGGGACGACTGGAAACACCATATATTTT. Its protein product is CASSFAGTTGNTIYF.

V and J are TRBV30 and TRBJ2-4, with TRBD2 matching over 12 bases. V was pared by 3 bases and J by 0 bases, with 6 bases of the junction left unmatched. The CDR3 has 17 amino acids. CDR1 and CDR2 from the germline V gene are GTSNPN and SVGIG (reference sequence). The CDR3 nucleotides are TGTGCCTGGAGGGGGGGACTAGCGGGCCTAGCCAAAAACATTCAGTACTTC. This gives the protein CAWRGGLAGLAKNIQYF.

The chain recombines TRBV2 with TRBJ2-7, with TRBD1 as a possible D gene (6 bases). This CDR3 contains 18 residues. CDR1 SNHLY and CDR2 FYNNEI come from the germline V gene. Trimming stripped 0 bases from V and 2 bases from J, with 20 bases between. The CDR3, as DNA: TGTGCCAGCAGTGAAGCGCTTCCGGAACAGGGAAGGGCCTACGAGCAGTACTTC. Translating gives CASSEALPEQGRAYEQYF. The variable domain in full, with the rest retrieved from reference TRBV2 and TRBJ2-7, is EPEVTQTPSHQVTQMGQEVILRCVPISNHLYFYWYRQILGQKVEFLVSFYNNEISEKSEIFDDQFSVERPDGSNFTLKIRSTKLEDSAMYFCASSEALPEQGRAYEQYFGPGTRLTVT.

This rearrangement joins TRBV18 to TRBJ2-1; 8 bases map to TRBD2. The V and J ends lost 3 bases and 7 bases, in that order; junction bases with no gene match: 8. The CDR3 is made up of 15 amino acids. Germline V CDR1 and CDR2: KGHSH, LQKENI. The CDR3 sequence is CASSPLAGHGNEQFF. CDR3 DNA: TGTGCCAGCTCACCTCTAGCGGGTCATGGGAATGAGCAGTTCTTC.

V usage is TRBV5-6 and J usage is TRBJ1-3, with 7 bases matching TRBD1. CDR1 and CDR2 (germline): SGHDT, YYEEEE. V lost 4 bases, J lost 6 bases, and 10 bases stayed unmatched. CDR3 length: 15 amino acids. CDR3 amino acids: CASSATGTVQNTIYF. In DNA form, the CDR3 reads TGTGCCAGCAGCGCCACCGGGACAGTCCAAAACACCATATATTTT. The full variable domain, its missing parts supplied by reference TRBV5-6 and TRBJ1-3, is DAGVTQSPTHLIKTRGQQVTLRCSPKSGHDTVSWYQQALGQGPQFIFQYYEEEERQRGNFPDRFSGHQFPNYSSELNVNALLLGDSALYLCASSATGTVQNTIYFGEGSWLTVV.